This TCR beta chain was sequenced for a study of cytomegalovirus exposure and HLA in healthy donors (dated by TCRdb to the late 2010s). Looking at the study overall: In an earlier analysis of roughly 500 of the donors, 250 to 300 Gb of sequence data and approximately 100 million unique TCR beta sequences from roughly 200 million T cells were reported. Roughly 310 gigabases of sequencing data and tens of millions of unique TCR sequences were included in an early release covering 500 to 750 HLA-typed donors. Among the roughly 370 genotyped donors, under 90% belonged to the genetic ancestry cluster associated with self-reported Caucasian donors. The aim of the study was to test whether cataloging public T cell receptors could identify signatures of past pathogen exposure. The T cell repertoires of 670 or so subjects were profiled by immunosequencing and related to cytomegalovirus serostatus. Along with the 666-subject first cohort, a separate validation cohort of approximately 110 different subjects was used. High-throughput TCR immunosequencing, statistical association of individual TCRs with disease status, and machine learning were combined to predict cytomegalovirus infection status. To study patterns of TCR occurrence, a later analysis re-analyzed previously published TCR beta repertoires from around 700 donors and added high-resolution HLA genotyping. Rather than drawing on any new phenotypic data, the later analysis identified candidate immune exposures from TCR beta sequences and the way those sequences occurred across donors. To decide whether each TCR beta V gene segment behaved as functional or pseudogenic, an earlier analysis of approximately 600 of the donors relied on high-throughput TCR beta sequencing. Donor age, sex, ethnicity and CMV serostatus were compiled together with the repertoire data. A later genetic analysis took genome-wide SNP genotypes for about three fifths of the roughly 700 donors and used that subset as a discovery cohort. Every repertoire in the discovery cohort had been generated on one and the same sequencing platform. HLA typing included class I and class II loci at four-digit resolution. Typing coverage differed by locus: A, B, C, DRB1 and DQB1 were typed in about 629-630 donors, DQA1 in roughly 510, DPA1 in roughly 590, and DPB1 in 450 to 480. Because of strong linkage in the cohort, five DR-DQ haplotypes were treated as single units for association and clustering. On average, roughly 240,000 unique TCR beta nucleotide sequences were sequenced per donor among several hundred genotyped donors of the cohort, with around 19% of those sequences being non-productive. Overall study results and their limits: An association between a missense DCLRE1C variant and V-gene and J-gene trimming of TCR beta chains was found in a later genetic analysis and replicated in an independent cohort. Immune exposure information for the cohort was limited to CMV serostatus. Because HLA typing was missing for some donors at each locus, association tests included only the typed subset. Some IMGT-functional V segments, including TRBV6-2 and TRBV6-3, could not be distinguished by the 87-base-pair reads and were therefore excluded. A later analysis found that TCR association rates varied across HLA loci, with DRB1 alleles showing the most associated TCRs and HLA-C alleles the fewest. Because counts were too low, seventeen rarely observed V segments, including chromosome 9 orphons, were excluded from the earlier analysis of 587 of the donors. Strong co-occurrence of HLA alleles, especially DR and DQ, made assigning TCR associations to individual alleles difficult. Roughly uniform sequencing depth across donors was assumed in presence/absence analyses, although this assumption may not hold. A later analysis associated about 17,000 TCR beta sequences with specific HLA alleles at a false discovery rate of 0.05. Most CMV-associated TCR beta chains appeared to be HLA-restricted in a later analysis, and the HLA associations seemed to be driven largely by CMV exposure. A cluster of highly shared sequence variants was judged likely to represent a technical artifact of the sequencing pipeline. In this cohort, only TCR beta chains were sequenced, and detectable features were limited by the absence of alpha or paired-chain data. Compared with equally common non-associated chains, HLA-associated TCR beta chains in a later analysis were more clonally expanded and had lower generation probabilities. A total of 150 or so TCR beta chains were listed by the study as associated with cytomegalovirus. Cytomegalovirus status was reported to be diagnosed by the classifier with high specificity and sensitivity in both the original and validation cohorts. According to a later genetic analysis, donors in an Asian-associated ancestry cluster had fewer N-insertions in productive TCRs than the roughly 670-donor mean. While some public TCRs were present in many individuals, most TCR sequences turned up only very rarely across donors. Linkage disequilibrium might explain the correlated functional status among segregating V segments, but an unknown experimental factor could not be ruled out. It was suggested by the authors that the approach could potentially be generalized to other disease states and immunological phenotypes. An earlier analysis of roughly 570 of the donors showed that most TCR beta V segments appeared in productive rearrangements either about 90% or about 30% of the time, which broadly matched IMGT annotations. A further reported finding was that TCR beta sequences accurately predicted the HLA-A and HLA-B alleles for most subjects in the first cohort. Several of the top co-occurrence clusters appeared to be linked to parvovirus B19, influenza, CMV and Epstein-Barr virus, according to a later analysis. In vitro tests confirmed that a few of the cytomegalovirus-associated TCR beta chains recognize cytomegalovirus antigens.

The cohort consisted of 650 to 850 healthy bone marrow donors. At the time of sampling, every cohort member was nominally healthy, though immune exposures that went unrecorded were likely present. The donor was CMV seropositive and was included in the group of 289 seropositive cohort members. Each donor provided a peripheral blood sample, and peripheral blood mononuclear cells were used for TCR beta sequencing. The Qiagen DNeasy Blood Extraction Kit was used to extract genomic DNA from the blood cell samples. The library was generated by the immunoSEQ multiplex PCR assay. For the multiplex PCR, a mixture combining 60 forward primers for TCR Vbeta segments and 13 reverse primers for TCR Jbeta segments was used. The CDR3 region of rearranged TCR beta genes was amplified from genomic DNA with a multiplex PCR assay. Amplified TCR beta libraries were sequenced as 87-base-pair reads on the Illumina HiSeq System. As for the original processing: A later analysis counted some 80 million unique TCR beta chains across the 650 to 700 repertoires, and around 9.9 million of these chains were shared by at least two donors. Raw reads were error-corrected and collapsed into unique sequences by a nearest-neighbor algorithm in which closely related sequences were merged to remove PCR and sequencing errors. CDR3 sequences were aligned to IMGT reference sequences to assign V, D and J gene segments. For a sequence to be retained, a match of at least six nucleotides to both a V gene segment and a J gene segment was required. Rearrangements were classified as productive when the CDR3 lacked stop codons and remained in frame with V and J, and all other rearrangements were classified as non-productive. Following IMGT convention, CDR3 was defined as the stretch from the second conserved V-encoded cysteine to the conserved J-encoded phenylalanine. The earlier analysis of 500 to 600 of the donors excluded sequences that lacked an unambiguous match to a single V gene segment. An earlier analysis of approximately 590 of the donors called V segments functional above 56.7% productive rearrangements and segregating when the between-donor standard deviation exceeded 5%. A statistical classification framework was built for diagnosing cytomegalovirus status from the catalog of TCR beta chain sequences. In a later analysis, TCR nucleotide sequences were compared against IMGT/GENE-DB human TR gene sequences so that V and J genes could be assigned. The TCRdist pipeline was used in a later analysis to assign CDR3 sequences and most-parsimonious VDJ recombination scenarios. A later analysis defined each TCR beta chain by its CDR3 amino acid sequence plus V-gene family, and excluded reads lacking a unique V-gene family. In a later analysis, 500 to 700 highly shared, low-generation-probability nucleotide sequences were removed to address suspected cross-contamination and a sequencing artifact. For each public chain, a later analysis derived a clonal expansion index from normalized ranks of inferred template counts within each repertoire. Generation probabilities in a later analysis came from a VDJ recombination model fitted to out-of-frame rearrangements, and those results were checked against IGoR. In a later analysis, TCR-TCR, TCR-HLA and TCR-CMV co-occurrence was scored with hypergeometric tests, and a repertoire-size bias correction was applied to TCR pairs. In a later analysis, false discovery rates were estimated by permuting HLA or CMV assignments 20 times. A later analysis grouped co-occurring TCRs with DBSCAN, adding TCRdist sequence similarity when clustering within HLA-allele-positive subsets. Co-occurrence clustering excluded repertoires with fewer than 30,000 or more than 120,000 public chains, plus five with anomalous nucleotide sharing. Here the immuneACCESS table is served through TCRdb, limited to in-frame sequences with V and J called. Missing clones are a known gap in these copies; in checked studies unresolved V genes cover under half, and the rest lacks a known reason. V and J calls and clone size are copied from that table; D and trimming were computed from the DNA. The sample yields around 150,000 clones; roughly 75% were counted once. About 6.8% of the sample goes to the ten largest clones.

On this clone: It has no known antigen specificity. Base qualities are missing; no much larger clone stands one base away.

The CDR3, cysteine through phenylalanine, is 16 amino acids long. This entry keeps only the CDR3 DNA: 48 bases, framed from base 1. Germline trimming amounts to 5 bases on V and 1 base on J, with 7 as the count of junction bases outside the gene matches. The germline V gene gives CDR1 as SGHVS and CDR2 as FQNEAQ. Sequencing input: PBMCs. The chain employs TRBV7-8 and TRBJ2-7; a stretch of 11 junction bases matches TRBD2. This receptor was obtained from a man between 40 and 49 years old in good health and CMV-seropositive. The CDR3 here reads CASSRMTSGASYEQYF. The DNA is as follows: TGTGCCAGCAGCCGAATGACTAGCGGGGCTTCCTACGAGCAGTACTTC.